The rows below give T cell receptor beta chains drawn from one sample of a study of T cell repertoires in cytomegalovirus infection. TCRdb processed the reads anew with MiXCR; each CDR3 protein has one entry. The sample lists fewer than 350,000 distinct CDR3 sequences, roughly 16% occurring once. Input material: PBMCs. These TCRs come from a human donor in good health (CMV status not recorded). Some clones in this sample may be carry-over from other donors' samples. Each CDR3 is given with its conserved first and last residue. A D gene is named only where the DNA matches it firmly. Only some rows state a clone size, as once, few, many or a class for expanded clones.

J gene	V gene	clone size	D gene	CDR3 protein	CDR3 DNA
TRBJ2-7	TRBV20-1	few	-	CSARDQGRGYTGEQYF	TGCAGTGCTAGAGATCAGGGCAGGGGCTATACGGGAGAGCAGTACTTC
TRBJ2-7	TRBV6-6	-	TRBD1	CASQKAGQGDYQQYF	TGTGCCAGTCAAAAAGCCGGACAGGGCGACTACCAGCAGTACTTC
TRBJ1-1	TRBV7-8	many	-	CASSSPFGGLDTEAFF	TGTGCCAGCAGCTCACCTTTCGGGGGGCTGGACACTGAAGCTTTCTTT
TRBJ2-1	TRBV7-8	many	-	CASSFLGKLSSYNEQFF	TGTGCCAGCAGCTTTCTTGGGAAGTTGAGCTCCTACAATGAGCAGTTCTTC
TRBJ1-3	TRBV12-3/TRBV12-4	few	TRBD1	CASRGQGLSGNTIYF	TGTGCCAGCAGGGGACAGGGACTCTCTGGAAACACCATATATTTT
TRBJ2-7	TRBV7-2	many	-	CASSPEVWYEQYF	TGTGCCAGCAGCCCTGAGGTCTGGTACGAGCAGTACTTC
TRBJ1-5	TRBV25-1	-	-	CASSGDASGNQPQHF	TGTGCCAGCAGTGGGGACGCGTCGGGGAATCAGCCCCAGCATTTT
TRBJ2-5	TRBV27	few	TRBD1	CASSFSGTDWGTQYF	TGTGCCAGCAGCTTCTCGGGGACAGACTGGGGGACCCAGTACTTC
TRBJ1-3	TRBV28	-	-	CASTTSPRNTIYF	TGTGCCAGCACCACCAGCCCGAGAAACACCATATATTTT
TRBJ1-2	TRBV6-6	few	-	CASSYDTLQGYTF	TGTGCCAGCAGTTATGACACCCTCCAGGGCTACACCTTC